What follows describes a single TCR beta chain. No antigen is known for it. CDR3 length equals 13 residues. With 8 bases removed from V and 1 base from J, the gap between germline ends came to 9 bases. Germline assignment: CDR1 SEHNR and CDR2 FQNEAQ (reference sequence). This specimen comes from a study of cytomegalovirus exposure and HLA in healthy donors. General observations from the study: Analysis was performed later, and it showed HLA-associated TCR beta chains to be more clonally expanded than equally common others.

The PCR contained 60 Vbeta and 13 Jbeta primers. Data came from immunoSEQ multiplex PCR; TCRdb stores just in-frame clones and leaves some out. The sample carries about 51,000 clones, over 75% recorded once. This chain joins TRBV7-9 and TRBJ2-1; D is possibly TRBD1 (6 bases). This TCR was sampled from a boy aged 10-17 years in good health and CMV-seropositive. What was sequenced was PBMCs. In DNA form, the CDR3 reads TGTGCCAGCCAAGGGGGTTCCTACAATGAGCAGTTCTTC. Its protein is CASQGGSYNEQFF. Full variable domain (remainder filled in from reference TRBV7-9 and TRBJ2-1): DTGVSQNPRHKITKRGQNVTFRCDPISEHNRLYWYRQTLGQGPEFLTYFQNEAQLEKSRLLSDRFSAERPKGSFSTLEIQRTEQGDSAMYLCASQGGSYNEQFFGPGTRLTVL.